This T cell receptor beta chain came from a study of CD8 T cells in Susac syndrome. Sequencing of TCR beta was performed on blood CD8+ T cells and on blood CD4+ T cells. The multiple sclerosis control group was made up of treatment-naive patients with stable or active relapsing-remitting disease. Random hexamers were used to reverse transcribe the RNA input (about 0.5 to 1 ug). Amplification of the TCR beta CDR3 was carried out by immunoSEQ multiplex PCR, which spanned a total of 54 Vbeta and 13 Jbeta segments. MiXCR, run by TCRdb on the immunoSEQ multiplex PCR reads, gives a single entry per CDR3 protein. Of a few hundred thousand distinct CDR3 sequences listed, approximately 84% were seen once; the top ten hold 0.11%. Sequences were obtained from CD8+ T cells from PBMCs. This TCR was sampled from a human donor with multiple sclerosis.

The CDR3 DNA reads TGTGCCAGCAGTGAAGCGCTTCTCTTGCAGGGTAACACTGAAGCTTTCTTT. Translating gives CASSEALLLQGNTEAFF. The chain has TRBV6-1 and TRBJ1-1, with a tentative D call TRBD1 (5 bases). Germline V CDR1 and CDR2: MNHNS, SASEGT. Trimming left V 0 bases short and J 2 bases short, with 16 bases between. The CDR3 runs 17 residues.